The present TCR beta chain was sequenced within a study of blood T cell repertoires in COVID-19. Overall study context: Researchers got acute and convalescent COVID-19 samples from the United States, Italy and Spain. Sources were T cells, B-cell-depleted T cells, or PBMCs; the material itself was cDNA or gDNA.

Original processing notes: Reference gene primers were amplified, and this amplification served to estimate nucleated cell counts. The protocol was immunoSEQ multiplex PCR, while the TCRdb copy is restricted to in-frame clones and leaves out a portion. That table supplies the V and J calls and clone size; D and trimming were determined from the DNA. The sample shows fewer than 250,000 clones, 82% of them seen only once. With regard to this clone: Other DNA sequences in this specimen translate into the identical CDR3.

The V and J ends lost 0 bases and 7 bases respectively, with 5 bases between them. This CDR3 is built from 13 residues. The V gene's germline CDR1 is SGDLS and CDR2 YYNGEE. Sequences were obtained from peripheral blood. The TCR originated in a woman between 40 and 55 years old with acute or convalescent COVID-19. The rearrangement links TRBV9 to TRBJ1-6; weak D call: TRBD1 (5 bases). The CDR3 DNA reads as TGTGCCAGCAGCGTAGAGGGGAATTCACCCCTCCACTTT. Translation: CASSVEGNSPLHF.